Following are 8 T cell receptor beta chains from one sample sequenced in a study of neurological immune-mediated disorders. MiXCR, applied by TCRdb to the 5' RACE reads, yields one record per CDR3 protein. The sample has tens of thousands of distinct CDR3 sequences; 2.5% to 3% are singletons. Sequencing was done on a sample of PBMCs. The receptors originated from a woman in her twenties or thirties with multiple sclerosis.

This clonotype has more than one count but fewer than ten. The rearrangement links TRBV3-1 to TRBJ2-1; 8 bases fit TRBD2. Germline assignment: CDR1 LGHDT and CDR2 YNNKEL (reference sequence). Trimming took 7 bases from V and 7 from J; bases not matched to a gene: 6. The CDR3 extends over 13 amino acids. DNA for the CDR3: TGTGCCAGCATCGGGAGGGGGTGGAATGAGCAGTTCTTC. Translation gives CASIGRGWNEQFF.

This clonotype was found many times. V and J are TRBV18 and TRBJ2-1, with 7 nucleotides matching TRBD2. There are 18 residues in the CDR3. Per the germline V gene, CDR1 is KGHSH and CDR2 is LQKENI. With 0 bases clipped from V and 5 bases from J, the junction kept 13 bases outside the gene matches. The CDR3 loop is CASSPPPPWLAVHNEQFF. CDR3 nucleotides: TGTGCCAGCTCACCACCTCCCCCATGGCTAGCGGTACACAATGAGCAGTTCTTC.

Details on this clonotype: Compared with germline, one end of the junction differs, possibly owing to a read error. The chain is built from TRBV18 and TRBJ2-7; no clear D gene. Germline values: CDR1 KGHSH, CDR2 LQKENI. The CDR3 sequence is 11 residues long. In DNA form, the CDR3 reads TGTGACAGCTCACCAGGCCACGAGCAGTACTTC. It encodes CDSSPGHEQYF.

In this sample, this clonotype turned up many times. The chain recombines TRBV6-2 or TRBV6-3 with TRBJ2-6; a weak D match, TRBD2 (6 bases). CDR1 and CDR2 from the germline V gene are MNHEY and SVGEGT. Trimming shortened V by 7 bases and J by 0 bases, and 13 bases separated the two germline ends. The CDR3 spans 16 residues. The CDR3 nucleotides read TGTGCCAGCACCAAACGGGGGTACTCTGGGGCCAACGTCCTGACTTTC. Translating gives CASTKRGYSGANVLTF.

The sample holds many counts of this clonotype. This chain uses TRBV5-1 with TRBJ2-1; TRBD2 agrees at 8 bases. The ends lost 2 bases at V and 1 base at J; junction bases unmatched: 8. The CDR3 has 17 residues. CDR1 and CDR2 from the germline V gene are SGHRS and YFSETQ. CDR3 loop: CASSLTSGSLSYNEQFF. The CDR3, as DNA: TGCGCCAGCAGCTTAACCAGCGGGAGTCTGTCCTACAATGAGCAGTTCTTC.

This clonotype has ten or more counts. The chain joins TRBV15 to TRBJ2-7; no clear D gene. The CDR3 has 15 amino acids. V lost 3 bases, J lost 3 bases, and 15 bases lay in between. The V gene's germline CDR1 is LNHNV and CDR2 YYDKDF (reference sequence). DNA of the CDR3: TGTGCCACCAGCAGGGGATCGGGTACCAACTACGAGCAGTACTTC. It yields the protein CATSRGSGTNYEQYF.

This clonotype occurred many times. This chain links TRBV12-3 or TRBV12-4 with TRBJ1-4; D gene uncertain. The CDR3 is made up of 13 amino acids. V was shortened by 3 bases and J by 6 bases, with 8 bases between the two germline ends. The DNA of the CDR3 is TGTGCCAGCAGTTTGCAGGAGGATGAAAAACTGTTTTTT. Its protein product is CASSLQEDEKLFF.

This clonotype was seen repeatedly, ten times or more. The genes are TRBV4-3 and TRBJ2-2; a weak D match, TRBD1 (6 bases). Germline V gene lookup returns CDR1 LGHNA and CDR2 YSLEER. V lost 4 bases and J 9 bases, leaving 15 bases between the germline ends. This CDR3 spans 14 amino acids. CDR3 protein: CASSLGQFSRELFF. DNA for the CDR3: TGCGCCAGCAGCCTAGGACAGTTCTCCCGGGAGCTGTTTTTT.